Below, 18 T cell receptor beta chains from the same sample are listed, as sequenced in a study of technical replicates of blood from a handful of donors. Sequencing used immunoSEQ multiplex PCR; TCRdb keeps in-frame clones, though not all of them. This table holds approximately 75,000 clones, 97% found once. The sequenced sample consisted of T cells isolated from PBMCs. The receptor set was obtained from a human donor in good health.

J is TRBJ2-5 and V is TRBV2, with D possibly being TRBD2 (5 bases). The CDR3 consists of 14 residues. Germline CDR1 reads SNHLY; CDR2 reads FYNNEI. The V end lost 8 bases, the J end lost 3 bases, and 16 bases lay between the germline ends. The DNA for the CDR3 is TGTGCCAGCCAGGAGGAGCCCCTAGAAGAGACCCAGTACTTC. The encoded protein is CASQEEPLEETQYF. The variable domain in full, completed from reference TRBV2 and TRBJ2-5, reads EPEVTQTPSHQVTQMGQEVILRCVPISNHLYFYWYRQILGQKVEFLVSFYNNEISEKSEIFDDQFSVERPDGSNFTLKIRSTKLEDSAMYFCASQEEPLEETQYFGPGTRLLVL.

This clone showed up just once. The chain combines TRBV2 with TRBJ2-2, with 10 bases identical to TRBD1. After removal of 8 bases from V and 0 bases from J, the junction contained 3 bases not matched to a gene. CDR1 and CDR2 from the germline V gene are SNHLY and FYNNEI. The CDR3 loop spans 15 amino acids. In DNA form, the CDR3 reads TGTGCCAGCGTAGGACAGGGGGCGAACACCGGGGAGCTGTTTTTT. Amino acids: CASVGQGANTGELFF.

This clone was detected only once. The chain employs TRBV27 and TRBJ2-1; D not resolved. CDR1 MNHEY and CDR2 SMNVEV come from the germline V gene (reference sequence). The length of the CDR3 is 15 residues. Between the trimmed V and J ends, which lost 0 bases and 1 base, there was a span of 7 bases. The CDR3 reads CASSLSLASYNEQFF. CDR3 sequence (DNA): TGTGCCAGCAGTTTATCGTTAGCATCCTACAATGAGCAGTTCTTC.

The chain is built from TRBV11-3 and TRBJ2-7, with TRBD2 matching 7 bases. CDR3 length equals 14 residues. Germline-derived CDR1 and CDR2 are SGHNT and YENEEA. V was pared by 4 bases and J by 5 bases, with 8 bases of the junction left unmatched. CDR3 sequence reads: CASSSIREGNEQYF. As DNA, the CDR3 is TGTGCCAGCAGCTCAATCAGGGAGGGCAACGAGCAGTACTTC.

This clone was recorded only once. V gene TRBV30 combines with J gene TRBJ1-4; 8 bases align to TRBD1. Germline V gene data show CDR1 as GTSNPN and CDR2 as SVGIG (reference sequence). CDR3 length equals 15 residues. Losses at the gene ends were 5 bases for V and 3 bases for J; bases not matched to a gene: 8. CDR3: CAWSIGQGSNEKLFF. In DNA form, the CDR3 reads TGTGCCTGGTCGATAGGACAGGGATCTAATGAAAAACTGTTTTTT.

The chain joins TRBV12-5 to TRBJ2-5; possibly TRBD2 for D (6 bases). The CDR3 runs to 12 residues. Germline CDR1 reads LGHNT; CDR2 reads FRNRAP. Trimming removed 2 bases at V and 9 bases at J, with 10 bases between. Written as DNA, the CDR3 is TGTGCTAGTGGTTTGAACTGGGAGGCCCAGTACTTC. Amino acids: CASGLNWEAQYF.

The chain recombines TRBV5-4 with TRBJ2-7, with TRBD1 matching 11 bases. Germline CDR1 SGHNT, CDR2 YYREEE (reference sequence). The CDR3 has 15 amino acids. With 1 base clipped from V and 2 bases from J, the junction kept 2 bases outside the gene matches. The CDR3 nucleotides read TGTGCCAGCAGCTTGAGGACAGGGGGCGCCTACGAGCAGTACTTC. Its translation is CASSLRTGGAYEQYF.

The rearrangement uses TRBV11-2 and TRBJ1-3; D ambiguous. Trimming took off 2 bases at V and 3 bases at J, with 17 bases between the two ends. Germline V gene data show CDR1 as SGHAT and CDR2 as FQNNGV. The CDR3 sequence is 17 residues long. CDR3 nucleotides: TGTGCCAGCAGCTTAATTTTTGTCGGAGTAGGTGGAAACACCATATATTTT. Translating gives CASSLIFVGVGGNTIYF.

This chain connects TRBV5-1 to TRBJ2-1; TRBD1 might be the D (6 bases). Germline CDR1 reads SGHRS; CDR2 reads YFSETQ. The CDR3 consists of 13 residues. V was shortened by 1 base and J by 8 bases, with 10 bases between the two germline ends. CDR3 in DNA: TGCGCCAGCAGCTTGCCAGGGGCCGATGAGCAGTTCTTC. Protein sequence: CASSLPGADEQFF. The full variable domain, rest sourced from reference TRBV5-1 and TRBJ2-1, is KAGVTQTPRYLIKTRGQQVTLSCSPISGHRSVSWYQQTPGQGLQFLFEYFSETQRNKGNFPGRFSGRQFSNSRSEMNVSTLELGDSALYLCASSLPGADEQFFGPGTRLTVL.

V and J are TRBV30 and TRBJ1-1; 8 bases are a match to TRBD1. The CDR3 totals 13 residues. Germline V lookup: CDR1 GTSNPN, CDR2 SVGIG (reference sequence). The trim removed 8 bases at V and 0 bases at J, leaving 5 bases unmatched. CDR3 coding DNA: TGTGCCGGGACAGGACAACTGAACACTGAAGCTTTCTTT. Translating it yields CAGTGQLNTEAFF.

This chain uses TRBV2 with TRBJ2-1; 11 bases align to TRBD2. The germline V gene has CDR1 SNHLY and CDR2 FYNNEI. The CDR3 loop spans 15 amino acids. J gave up 5 bases and V 4 bases, and 4 bases lay outside the gene matches. CDR3 DNA sequence: TGTGCCAGCAGTGGGAGACTAGCGGGGAACAATGAGCAGTTCTTC. It translates to CASSGRLAGNNEQFF.

This rearrangement joins TRBV18 to TRBJ1-1; D remains ambiguous. V lost 3 bases and J lost 4, with 18 bases in between. Germline V gene data show CDR1 as KGHSH and CDR2 as LQKENI. CDR3 length: 16 residues. CDR3 loop: CASSPRQEGGSTEAFF. The CDR3 coding sequence is TGTGCCAGCTCACCCCGACAAGAAGGTGGGAGCACTGAAGCTTTCTTT. Full variable domain (outside the CDR3, taken from reference TRBV18 and TRBJ1-1): NAGVMQNPRHLVRRRGQEARLRCSPMKGHSHVYWYRQLPEEGLKFMVYLQKENIIDESGMPKERFSAEFPKEGPSILRIQQVVRGDSAAYFCASSPRQEGGSTEAFFGQGTRLTVV.

This chain links TRBV21-1 with TRBJ1-3. TRBV21-1 represents a pseudogene. The CDR3 has 16 residues. The CDR3 protein is CASSKEGRNSGNTIYF. The CDR3 coding sequence is TGTGCCAGCAGCAAGGAGGGTAGAAACTCTGGAAACACCATATATTTT.

This clone was seen only once. The genes are TRBV9 and TRBJ2-3; 14 nucleotides line up with TRBD2. Germline CDR1 SGDLS, CDR2 YYNGEE. The CDR3 totals 17 residues. Germline trimming cut 3 bases from V and 6 bases from J; bases unmatched to any gene: 9. Written as DNA, the CDR3 is TGTGCCAGCAGCGCCCGGACTAGCGGGGGGCCGTATGATACGCAGTATTTT. Its protein is CASSARTSGGPYDTQYF.

This clone has just one count. J is TRBJ2-7 and V is TRBV4-1, with D possibly matching TRBD1 (6 bases). V was pared by 8 bases and J by 0 bases, with 14 bases between. The V gene's germline CDR1 is MGHRA and CDR2 YSYEKL. This CDR3 is built from 14 residues. The CDR3 here is CASSNGQYSYEQYF. For the CDR3, the DNA is TGCGCCAGCTCAAACGGACAGTACTCCTACGAGCAGTACTTC.

V is TRBV29-1 and J is TRBJ1-6, with 8 bases identical to TRBD1. The junction had 6 bases not matched to a gene; V was cut back by 6 bases and J by 8 bases. The CDR3 sequence is 13 residues long. Germline CDR1 SQVTM, CDR2 ANQGSEA. The CDR3 protein is CSVRQGTDSPLHF. Here the CDR3 DNA reads TGCAGCGTCCGACAGGGGACGGATTCACCCCTCCACTTT.

The V call is TRBV13, the J call TRBJ2-7; 8 bases line up with TRBD2. The V gene end was trimmed by 6 bases and the J gene end by 2 bases; junction bases not matched to a gene: 6. The CDR3 runs 14 residues. The germline gives CDR1 PRHDT, CDR2 FYEKMQ (reference sequence). CDR3: CASRPAGVTYEQYF. CDR3 coding DNA: TGTGCCAGCAGGCCAGCGGGGGTAACCTACGAGCAGTACTTC. Looking up the rest from reference TRBV13 and TRBJ2-7 gives the full variable domain: AAGVIQSPRHLIKEKRETATLKCYPIPRHDTVYWYQQGPGQDPQFLISFYEKMQSDKGSIPDRFSAQQFSDYHSELNMSSLELGDSALYFCASRPAGVTYEQYFGPGTRLTVT.

This chain connects TRBV15 to TRBJ2-3, with 11 bases that match TRBD1. Trimming took 3 bases from V and 5 from J; bases not matched to a gene: 4. Germline V gene sequence: CDR1 LNHNV, CDR2 YYDKDF (reference sequence). This CDR3 has 15 residues. CDR3 nucleotide sequence: TGTGCCACCAGCAGGATGGGACAGGGGGAAGATACGCAGTATTTT. It yields the protein CATSRMGQGEDTQYF.